This T cell receptor beta chain was obtained from a study of cytomegalovirus exposure and HLA in healthy donors. About the research overall: Both the approximately 130 validation repertoires and the approximately 620 first-cohort repertoires used the same platform, as reported by a later analysis.

Separation from the roughly 670-subject first cohort characterized the roughly 130-subject validation cohort, to which the donors belonged. Details on this clone: Antigen: not known.

Generated by immunoSEQ multiplex PCR, the TCRdb table keeps only in-frame clones and is missing some. The data contain approximately 71,000 clones, about nine tenths of them seen just once; the ten biggest clones take up approximately 3.4%. Study conclusions and caveats: First-cohort TCR clusters were later found to tend to co-occur in the 120 or so validation repertoires. The study flagged 150 to 200 TCR beta chains as cytomegalovirus-associated.

The material sequenced was PBMCs. This TCR was recovered from a man younger than 30 in good health and CMV-seronegative.

The CDR3 sequence: CASSSGTSGLNEQFF. The CDR3 DNA reads TGTGCCAGCAGTTCCGGGACTAGCGGCCTTAATGAGCAGTTCTTC. V and J are TRBV6-5 and TRBJ2-1; 11 positions agree with TRBD2. CDR3 size: 15 residues. Germline trimming cut 4 bases from V and 7 bases from J; bases unmatched to any gene: 6. Germline V lookup: CDR1 MNHEY, CDR2 SVGAGI.